The present TCR beta chain was sequenced within a study of regulatory T cells in long-lasting Graves disease. Combining iRepertoire HTBI primers with Arm-PCR of CDR3 regions, the authors built TCR beta libraries. TCRdb fed the multiplex PCR reads into MiXCR, producing one record per CDR3 protein. The data show about 320,000 distinct CDR3 sequences, about a sixth seen once. In its sample, this clonotype was seen many times. Time point specified: newly diagnosed GD, antithyroid drugs for less than 3 months. Researchers made the TCR library from RNA that was extracted from PBMCs. Germline V gene sequence: CDR1 LNHDA, CDR2 SQIVND (reference sequence). Trimming removed 4 bases at V and 2 bases at J, with 12 bases between. The CDR3 loop spans 14 amino acids.

The rearrangement links TRBV19 to TRBJ2-7; possible D gene TRBD2, 5 bases. This specimen was peripheral blood mononuclear cells (PBMCs), taken at new diagnosis, from a patient treated with antithyroid drugs. The source of this sequence is a female donor with Graves disease. The CDR3 DNA reads as TGTGCCAGTAGTAGCGGACTTCTTACCTACGAGCAGTACTTC. Protein product: CASSSGLLTYEQYF.